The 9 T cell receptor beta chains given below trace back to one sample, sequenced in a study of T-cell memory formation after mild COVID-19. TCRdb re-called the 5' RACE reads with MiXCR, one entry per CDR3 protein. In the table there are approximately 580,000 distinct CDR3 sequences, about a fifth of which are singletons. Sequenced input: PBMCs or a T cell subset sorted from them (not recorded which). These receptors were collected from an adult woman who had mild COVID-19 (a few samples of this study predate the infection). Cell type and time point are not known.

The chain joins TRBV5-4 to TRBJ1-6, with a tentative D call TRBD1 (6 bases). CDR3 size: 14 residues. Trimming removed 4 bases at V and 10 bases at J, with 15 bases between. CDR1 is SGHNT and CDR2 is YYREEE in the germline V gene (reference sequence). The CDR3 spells CASSLLTGTSPLHF. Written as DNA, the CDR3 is TGTGCCAGCAGCCTCCTAACAGGGACCTCACCCCTCCACTTT.

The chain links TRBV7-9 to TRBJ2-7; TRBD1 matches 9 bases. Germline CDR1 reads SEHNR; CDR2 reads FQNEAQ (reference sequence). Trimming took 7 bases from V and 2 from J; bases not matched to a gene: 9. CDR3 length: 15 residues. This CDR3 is CASTTGTGNTYEQYF. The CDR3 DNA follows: TGTGCCAGCACTACCGGGACAGGGAACACCTACGAGCAGTACTTC.

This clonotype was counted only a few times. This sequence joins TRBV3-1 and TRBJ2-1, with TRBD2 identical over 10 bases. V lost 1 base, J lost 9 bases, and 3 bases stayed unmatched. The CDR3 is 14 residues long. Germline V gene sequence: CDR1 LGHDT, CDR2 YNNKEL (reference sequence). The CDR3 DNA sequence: TGTGCCAGCAGCCAAGTTCTAGCGGGAGTTGAGCAGTTCTTC. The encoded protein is CASSQVLAGVEQFF.

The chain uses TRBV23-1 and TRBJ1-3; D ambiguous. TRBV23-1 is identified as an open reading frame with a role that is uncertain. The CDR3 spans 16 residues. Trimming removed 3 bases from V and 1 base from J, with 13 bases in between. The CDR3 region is CASSHGLKKSGNTIYF. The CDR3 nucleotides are TGCGCCAGCAGTCATGGGCTAAAGAAATCTGGAAACACCATATATTTT.

The CDR3 is CSVEVLGGRGYTF. The DNA for the CDR3 is TGCAGCGTTGAAGTGTTGGGGGGGCGCGGCTACACCTTC. This sequence joins TRBV29-1 and TRBJ1-2; possibly TRBD1 for D (6 bases). CDR3 length: 13 residues. Germline V gene sequence: CDR1 SQVTM, CDR2 ANQGSEA. V gave up 1 base and J gave up 8 bases, with 14 bases separating them. Drawing the rest from reference TRBV29-1 and TRBJ1-2, the complete variable domain is SAVISQKPSRDICQRGTSLTIQCQVDSQVTMMFWYRQQPGQSLTLIATANQGSEATYESGFVIDKFPISRPNLTFSTLTVSNMSPEDSSIYLCSVEVLGGRGYTFGSGTRLTVV.

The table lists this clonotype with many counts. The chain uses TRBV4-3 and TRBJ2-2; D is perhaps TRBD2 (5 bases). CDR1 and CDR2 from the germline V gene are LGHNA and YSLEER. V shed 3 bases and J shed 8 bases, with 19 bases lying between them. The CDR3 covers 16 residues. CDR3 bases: TGCGCCAGCAGCCACTTAGAGGGAACTAGATCAGGGGAGCTGTTTTTT. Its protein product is CASSHLEGTRSGELFF.

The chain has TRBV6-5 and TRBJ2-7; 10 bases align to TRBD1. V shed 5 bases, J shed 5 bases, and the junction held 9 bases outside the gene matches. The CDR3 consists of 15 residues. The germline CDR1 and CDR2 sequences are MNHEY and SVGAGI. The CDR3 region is CASSILPGQGNEQYF. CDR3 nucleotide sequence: TGTGCCAGCAGTATCCTACCGGGACAGGGGAACGAGCAGTACTTC.

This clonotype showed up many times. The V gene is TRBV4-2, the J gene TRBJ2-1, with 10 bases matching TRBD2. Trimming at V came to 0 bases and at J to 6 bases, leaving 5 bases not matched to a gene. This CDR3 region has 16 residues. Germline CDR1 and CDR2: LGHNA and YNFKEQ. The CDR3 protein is CASSQDASGGANEQFF. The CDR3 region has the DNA TGTGCCAGCAGCCAAGATGCGAGCGGGGGGGCCAATGAGCAGTTCTTC.

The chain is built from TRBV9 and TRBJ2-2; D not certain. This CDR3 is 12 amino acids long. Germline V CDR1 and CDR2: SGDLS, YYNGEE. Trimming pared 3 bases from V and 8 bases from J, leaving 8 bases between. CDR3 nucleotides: TGTGCCAGCAGCGCCGGGTCAGGGGAGCTGTTTTTT. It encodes CASSAGSGELFF. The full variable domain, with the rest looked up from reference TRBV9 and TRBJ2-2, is DSGVTQTPKHLITATGQRVTLRCSPRSGDLSVYWYQQSLDQGLQFLIQYYNGEERAKGNILERFSAQQFPDLHSELNLSSLELGDSALYFCASSAGSGELFFGEGSRLTVL.